The T cell receptor (beta chain) described here comes from a study of blood T cell repertoires in COVID-19. Looking at the study overall: COVID-19 samples collected from the United States, Italy and Spain covered acute and convalescent phases. PBMCs, B-cell-depleted T cells, or T cells provided the cDNA or gDNA that made up the material.

The CDR3 runs 15 residues. The germline gives CDR1 SEHNR, CDR2 FQNEAQ (reference sequence). V lost 5 bases and J lost 4, with 17 bases in between. Methods used by the authors: How many nucleated cells were present was estimated from reference gene primer amplification. Some clones are missing from TCRdb's copy, which holds only in-frame ones; the method was immunoSEQ multiplex PCR. The DNA gave D and trimming, while V, J and clone size come from that table. The table has just over 300,000 clones, approximately 86% seen once. This clonotype was sampled from a man younger than 35 with active or convalescent COVID-19. The chain couples TRBV7-9 to TRBJ1-2, with D tentatively TRBD1 (5 bases). The material sequenced was peripheral blood. The CDR3 DNA reads TGTGCCAGCAGCCGCGGGTGGGGCGGGATCTATGGCTACACCTTC. Amino acids: CASSRGWGGIYGYTF.